The 29 T cell receptor beta chains below were found in one sample sequenced in a study of T cells in Graves' hyperthyroidism and ophthalmopathy (dated 2019 in TCRdb). The library was obtained by multiplex PCR. These reads were obtained on an Illumina HiSeq 2000. The TCR beta CDR3 regions were amplified from the RNA transcripts. For the first round of RT-PCR on the TCR CDR3, the HTBI primer set was used together with the Qiagen OneStep RT-PCR kit. TCRdb reprocessed the public reads (quality trimming at Q25 with fastp, clone calling with MiXCR) and kept in-frame beta chains. Rows are combined by CDR3 protein, so each entry shows the most common genes and DNA. Present in this sample are about 300,000 distinct CDR3 sequences, roughly 18% of which were seen just once. Of the sample, less than 40% falls within the top ten clones. The sample was blood. Source of these receptors: a man over 45 with Graves' ophthalmopathy.

There are many counts of this clonotype. The chain couples TRBV28 to TRBJ1-2; 9 bases align to TRBD1. This CDR3 has 12 amino acids. Per the germline V gene, CDR1 is MDHEN and CDR2 is SYDVKM. Trimming cost V 7 bases and J 10 bases; bases outside gene matches: 7. In nucleotides, the CDR3 is TGTGCCAGCAAGGGGACAGGGCTCTACTACACCTTC. Protein sequence: CASKGTGLYYTF.

This clonotype was seen more than once but under ten times. This rearrangement joins TRBV6-1 to TRBJ1-5, with D perhaps matching TRBD1 (6 bases). Deletions cut 6 bases from V and 0 bases from J, with 12 bases between. The CDR3 totals 15 residues. Germline CDR1 reads MNHNS; CDR2 reads SASEGT. DNA of the CDR3: TGTGCCAGCAGCTTAGGACAGTATAGCAATCAGCCCCAGCATTTT. It encodes CASSLGQYSNQPQHF.

This clonotype was seen only a few times. V is TRBV5-1 and J is TRBJ1-1; TRBD1 aligns across 8 bases. This CDR3 has 16 residues. CDR1 SGHRS and CDR2 YFSETQ come from the germline V gene. The trim removed 3 bases at V and 1 base at J, leaving 8 bases unmatched. The chain's CDR3 is CASSSRQGQSNTEAFF. CDR3 sequence (DNA): TGCGCCAGCAGCTCCCGACAGGGGCAGTCGAACACTGAAGCTTTCTTT.

This clonotype was recorded at least ten times. V is TRBV12-3 or TRBV12-4 and J is TRBJ2-7; D may be TRBD2 (6 bases). V was pared by 3 bases and J by 3 bases, with 12 bases between. There are 14 residues in the CDR3. The CDR3 DNA reads as TGTGCCAGCAGTTTCCGGGGGTCTTTCTACGAGCAGTACTTC. Amino acid sequence: CASSFRGSFYEQYF.

This clonotype was seen at least ten times. The CDR3 here is CAWTWTGTSGEQYF. As DNA, the CDR3 is TGTGCCTGGACATGGACAGGGACGTCGGGGGAGCAGTACTTC. This chain joins TRBV30 and TRBJ2-7, with 8 nucleotides matching TRBD1. J gave up 7 bases and V 4 bases, and 12 bases lay outside the gene matches. This CDR3 spans 14 amino acids. The V gene's germline CDR1 is GTSNPN and CDR2 SVGIG (reference sequence).

Many counts were recorded for this clonotype. This rearrangement joins TRBV6-5 to TRBJ1-5, with 8 bases lining up with TRBD1. The CDR3 length is 15 residues. Trimming took 5 bases from V and 0 from J; bases not matched to a gene: 3. The V gene's germline CDR1 is MNHEY and CDR2 SVGAGI. CDR3 coding DNA: TGTGCCAGCAGTCCGGGACAGGTTAGCAATCAGCCCCAGCATTTT. It codes for CASSPGQVSNQPQHF.

Only a few counts were recorded for this clonotype. The V gene is TRBV5-1, the J gene TRBJ2-1; 14 positions agree with TRBD2. The CDR3 runs to 14 residues. Germline values: CDR1 SGHRS, CDR2 YFSETQ. The V and J ends lost 3 bases and 14 bases, in that order; junction bases with no gene match: 7. The CDR3 DNA reads TGCGCCAGCAGCTCCGAGACTAGCGGGAGGGAAAAGTTCTTC. Translating it yields CASSSETSGREKFF. Looking up the rest from reference TRBV5-1 and TRBJ2-1 gives the full variable domain: KAGVTQTPRYLIKTRGQQVTLSCSPISGHRSVSWYQQTPGQGLQFLFEYFSETQRNKGNFPGRFSGRQFSNSRSEMNVSTLELGDSALYLCASSSETSGREKFFGPGTRLTVL.

The genes are TRBV2 and TRBJ2-6, with 12 bases matching TRBD2. CDR3 length: 18 residues. J gave up 4 bases and V 2 bases, and 6 bases lay outside the gene matches. Germline CDR1 SNHLY, CDR2 FYNNEI. The CDR3 nucleotides are TGTGCCAGCAGTGAACTAGCGGGAGGGCCGGCAGGGGCCAACGTCCTGACTTTC. It yields the protein CASSELAGGPAGANVLTF.

The chain carries TRBV24-1 and TRBJ1-5; TRBD1 aligns across 8 bases. The CDR3 consists of 17 residues. CDR1 and CDR2 (germline): KGHDR, SFDVKD. V dropped 3 bases and J dropped 0; count of bases not matched to a gene: 6. This CDR3 is CATSDGDRGDSNQPQHF. The CDR3 bases are TGTGCCACCAGTGATGGAGACAGGGGAGATAGCAATCAGCCCCAGCATTTT.

J is TRBJ1-6 and V is TRBV27; perhaps TRBD1 as D (5 bases). CDR1 MNHEY and CDR2 SMNVEV come from the germline V gene (reference sequence). The CDR3 runs to 19 residues. Trimming removed 2 bases from V and 6 bases from J, with 23 bases in between. The chain's CDR3 is CASSLMVPGTTKGNSPLHF. CDR3 bases: TGTGCCAGCAGTTTAATGGTTCCGGGGACTACCAAGGGTAATTCACCCCTCCACTTT.

The chain uses TRBV20-1 and TRBJ1-4; 9 nucleotides align to TRBD1. Germline lookup yields CDR1 DFQATT and CDR2 SNEGSKA (reference sequence). V was pared by 6 bases and J by 7 bases, with 6 bases of the junction left unmatched. There are 13 residues in the CDR3. The CDR3 sequence: CSALTGGSEKLFF. CDR3 DNA: TGCAGTGCGTTGACAGGGGGATCTGAAAAACTGTTTTTT.

The rearrangement links TRBV14 to TRBJ2-7, with TRBD2 identical over 12 bases. The CDR3 is 18 amino acids. V shed 0 bases and J 3 bases; nucleotides not matched to a gene: 9. Per the germline V gene, CDR1 is SGHDN and CDR2 is FVKESK. CDR3 in DNA: TGTGCCAGCAGCCAAGATTGGACTAGCGGGAAAGGGGTCTACGAGCAGTACTTC. It yields the protein CASSQDWTSGKGVYEQYF.

V and J are TRBV7-8 and TRBJ1-6; possibly TRBD1 for D (5 bases). Trimming took 5 bases from V and 0 from J, leaving 14 bases between them. CDR1 SGHVS and CDR2 FQNEAQ come from the germline V gene. The CDR3 loop spans 17 amino acids. CDR3 nucleotide sequence: TGTGCCAGCAGCCCCGGGGGACGGAGCTCCTATAATTCACCCCTCCACTTT. As protein: CASSPGGRSSYNSPLHF.

In its sample, this clonotype was seen many times. This rearrangement joins TRBV28 to TRBJ1-1, with 9 positions matching TRBD1. Losses at the gene ends were 5 bases for V and 6 bases for J; bases not matched to a gene: 4. Germline CDR1 and CDR2: MDHEN and SYDVKM. CDR3 length equals 13 residues. CDR3 DNA sequence: TGTGCCAGCAGTACCCGGACAGGGGCTGAAGCTTTCTTT. Residues: CASSTRTGAEAFF.

This clonotype was recorded at least ten times. CDR3 nucleotide sequence: TGTGCCAGCGTTAGAGGGGCGGACAGAGAAGCTTTCTTT. Translation: CASVRGADREAFF. The rearrangement joins TRBV12-3 or TRBV12-4 to TRBJ1-1; perhaps TRBD1 as D (6 bases). Trimming left V 8 bases short and J 8 bases short, with 18 bases between. The CDR3 has 13 residues.

This clonotype was observed a handful of times. The chain employs TRBV27 and TRBJ2-1; D possibly corresponds to TRBD2 (7 bases). CDR3 length: 12 residues. Per the germline V gene, CDR1 is MNHEY and CDR2 is SMNVEV (reference sequence). V shed 7 bases and J shed 10 bases, with 14 bases lying between them. CDR3: CASTVGGGEQFF. For the CDR3, the DNA is TGTGCCAGCACCGTGGGGGGGGGCGAGCAGTTCTTC.

The chain recombines TRBV5-1 with TRBJ1-2; D unresolved. Germline assignment: CDR1 SGHRS and CDR2 YFSETQ. Between the trimmed V and J ends, which lost 4 bases and 4 bases, there was a span of 14 bases. The CDR3 is made up of 14 amino acids. The CDR3, as DNA: TGCGCCAGCAGCCAAGAGGGAACCGGCTATGGCTACACCTTC. Protein sequence: CASSQEGTGYGYTF. The full variable domain, rest sourced from reference TRBV5-1 and TRBJ1-2, is KAGVTQTPRYLIKTRGQQVTLSCSPISGHRSVSWYQQTPGQGLQFLFEYFSETQRNKGNFPGRFSGRQFSNSRSEMNVSTLELGDSALYLCASSQEGTGYGYTFGSGTRLTVV.

This clonotype has a count of ten or more. This sequence joins TRBV7-8 and TRBJ1-5; 9 nucleotides align to TRBD1. This CDR3 has 15 amino acids. V lost 1 base and J lost 2; bases outside the gene matches: 0. The V gene's germline CDR1 is SGHVS and CDR2 FQNEAQ. Here the CDR3 DNA reads TGTGCCAGCAGCTTAGGGACAGGGGGCAATCAGCCCCAGCATTTT. Its translation: CASSLGTGGNQPQHF.

The table lists this clonotype with many counts. V is TRBV12-3 or TRBV12-4 and J is TRBJ1-2, with unresolved D. Trimming stripped 1 base from V and 0 bases from J, with 6 bases between. The CDR3 covers 14 residues. The DNA for the CDR3 is TGTGCCAGCAGTTTAGTCGGAGCTAACTATGGCTACACCTTC. Its translation is CASSLVGANYGYTF.

This clonotype was observed many times. The chain carries TRBV5-1 and TRBJ1-2, with D perhaps TRBD1 (6 bases). Trimming removed 4 bases at V and 2 bases at J, with 12 bases between. The CDR3 covers 14 residues. Germline V gene sequence: CDR1 SGHRS, CDR2 YFSETQ. The CDR3 sequence is CASSEQGLNYGYTF. Here the CDR3 DNA reads TGCGCCAGCAGCGAACAGGGATTAAACTATGGCTACACCTTC.

In its sample, this clonotype is medium-sized. The chain recombines TRBV11-2 with TRBJ1-1; TRBD1 matches 8 bases. Per germline, CDR1 SGHAT and CDR2 FQNNGV. The trim removed 5 bases at V and 4 bases at J, leaving 6 bases unmatched. The CDR3 has 14 amino acids. The CDR3 sequence: CASSPGQGVTEAFF. Written as DNA, the CDR3 is TGTGCCAGCAGCCCCGGACAGGGCGTCACTGAAGCTTTCTTT.

CDR3 coding DNA: TGTGCCAGCAGTCCCGGGACAGGGGGCGAGGCTCAGCCCCAGCATTTT. This translates into CASSPGTGGEAQPQHF. The chain recombines TRBV6-2 or TRBV6-3 with TRBJ1-5, with 12 bases lining up with TRBD1. Looked up from germline, CDR1 is MNHEY and CDR2 is SVGEGT. Germline trimming cut 5 bases from V and 6 bases from J; bases unmatched to any gene: 8. The CDR3 has 16 residues.

This chain links TRBV20-1 with TRBJ1-1; D is unclear. The length of the CDR3 is 10 residues. Germline V gene lookup returns CDR1 DFQATT and CDR2 SNEGSKA (reference sequence). Trimming removed 6 bases at V and 7 bases at J, with 9 bases between. The chain's CDR3 is CSAARGEAFF. In DNA form, the CDR3 reads TGCAGTGCCGCCCGGGGTGAAGCTTTCTTT.

The CDR3 region has the DNA TGTGCCAGCAGGACCCCGGGACAGGGCCCGAACACTGAAGCTTTCTTT. This translates into CASRTPGQGPNTEAFF. V is TRBV2 and J is TRBJ1-1, with TRBD1 matching over 9 bases. Per the germline V gene, CDR1 is SNHLY and CDR2 is FYNNEI. Trimming at V came to 6 bases and at J to 1 base, leaving 9 bases not matched to a gene. The CDR3 is made up of 16 amino acids. The complete variable domain, with remaining parts taken from reference TRBV2 and TRBJ1-1, reads EPEVTQTPSHQVTQMGQEVILRCVPISNHLYFYWYRQILGQKVEFLVSFYNNEISEKSEIFDDQFSVERPDGSNFTLKIRSTKLEDSAMYFCASRTPGQGPNTEAFFGQGTRLTVV.

This clonotype was counted many times. The genes are TRBV28 and TRBJ1-5; 7 nucleotides match TRBD1. The CDR3 is 16 amino acids. CDR1 MDHEN and CDR2 SYDVKM come from the germline V gene. The ends lost 8 bases at V and 3 bases at J; junction bases unmatched: 13. Written as DNA, the CDR3 is TGTGCCAGCCCAAAGGGGGACAGCCCCATCAATCAGCCCCAGCATTTT. Protein: CASPKGDSPINQPQHF.

This clonotype showed up many times. V usage is TRBV12-3 or TRBV12-4 and J usage is TRBJ2-7; 10 bases align to TRBD1. The junction had 7 bases not matched to a gene; V was cut back by 4 bases and J by 4 bases. The CDR3 has 15 amino acids. DNA for the CDR3: TGTGCCAGCAGTTGGGGACAGGGGAACGTGTACGAGCAGTACTTC. As protein: CASSWGQGNVYEQYF.

This chain uses TRBV7-9 with TRBJ2-4; D remains unclear. The V gene lost 4 bases and the J gene lost 1 base, with 8 bases spanning the gap. In germline, CDR1 is SEHNR, CDR2 FQNEAQ (reference sequence). CDR3 length equals 14 residues. The CDR3 bases are TGTGCCAGCAGCTCAATCGGGGCCAAAAACATTCAGTACTTC. It specifies CASSSIGAKNIQYF.

This clonotype was recorded many times. V usage is TRBV28 and J usage is TRBJ2-7, with a tentative D call TRBD1 (5 bases). The germline gives CDR1 MDHEN, CDR2 SYDVKM. Trimming stripped 6 bases from V and 1 base from J, with 13 bases between. This CDR3 contains 14 residues. CDR3: CASSTGSGSYEQYF. As DNA, the CDR3 is TGTGCCAGCAGCACTGGGTCAGGGTCCTACGAGCAGTACTTC.

This clonotype was seen repeatedly, ten times or more. This rearrangement joins TRBV11-2 to TRBJ2-7; 7 bases are a match to TRBD2. This CDR3 comprises 14 residues. J was trimmed by 3 bases and V by 6 bases; bases with no gene match: 8. Germline CDR1 is SGHAT and CDR2 is FQNNGV. CDR3 residues: CASSKPGGNYEQYF. CDR3 DNA sequence: TGTGCCAGCAGTAAGCCGGGAGGAAACTACGAGCAGTACTTC. Full variable domain (missing parts from reference TRBV11-2 and TRBJ2-7): EAGVAQSPRYKIIEKRQSVAFWCNPISGHATLYWYQQILGQGPKLLIQFQNNGVVDDSQLPKDRFSAERLKGVDSTLKIQPAKLEDSAVYLCASSKPGGNYEQYFGPGTRLTVT.